This paragraph covers one TCR beta chain sequence. This entry comes from a study of blood T cells in healthy people across ages. It was with a sample-barcoded 5' primer and a J-beta primer mix that a second PCR of roughly 6 to 12 cycles was run. One entry per CDR3 protein, called by TCRdb with MiXCR from the 5' RACE reads. The sample has 1.5 million to 1.8 million distinct CDR3 sequences, approximately 39% seen once; the top ten hold just over 4%. Aged roughly 6 to 90, donors were systemically healthy Caucasians from Russia. Per individual sample, total RNA of at least 6 micrograms was extracted. V was pared by 3 bases and J by 7 bases, with 7 bases of the junction left unmatched. The germline CDR1 and CDR2 sequences are MDHEN and SYDVKM. This CDR3 comprises 16 residues.

Sequences were obtained from blood. V and J are TRBV28 and TRBJ2-1; 12 nucleotides align to TRBD1. This TCR came from a woman aged 18-29 years in good health. The CDR3 DNA reads as TGTGCCAGCAGTTTTATTGGGACAGGGGGCGGGAATGAGCAGTTCTTC. Translated: CASSFIGTGGGNEQFF. The full variable domain, rest sourced from reference TRBV28 and TRBJ2-1, is DVKVTQSSRYLVKRTGEKVFLECVQDMDHENMFWYRQDPGLGLRLIYFSYDVKMKEKGDIPEGYSVSREKKERFSLILESASTNQTSMYLCASSFIGTGGGNEQFFGPGTRLTVL.